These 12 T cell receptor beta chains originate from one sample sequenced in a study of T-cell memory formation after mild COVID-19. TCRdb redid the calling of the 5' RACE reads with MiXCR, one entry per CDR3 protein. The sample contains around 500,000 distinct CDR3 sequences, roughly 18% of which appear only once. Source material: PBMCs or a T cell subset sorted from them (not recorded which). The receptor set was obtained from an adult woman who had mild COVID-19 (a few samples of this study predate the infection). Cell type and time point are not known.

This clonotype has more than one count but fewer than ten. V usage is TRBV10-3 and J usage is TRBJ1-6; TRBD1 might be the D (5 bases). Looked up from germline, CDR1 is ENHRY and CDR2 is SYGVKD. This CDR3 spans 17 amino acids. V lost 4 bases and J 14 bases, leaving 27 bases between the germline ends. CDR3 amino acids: CAISGHTSDGGFGTLHF. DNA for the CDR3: TGTGCCATCAGTGGGCATACTTCAGACGGGGGGTTCGGAACCCTCCACTTT.

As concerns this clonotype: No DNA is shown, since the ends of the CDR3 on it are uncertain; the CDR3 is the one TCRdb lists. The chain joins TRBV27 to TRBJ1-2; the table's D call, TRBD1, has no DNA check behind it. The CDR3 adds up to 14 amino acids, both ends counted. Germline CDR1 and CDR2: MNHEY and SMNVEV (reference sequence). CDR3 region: CASSFFGQGEGYTF.

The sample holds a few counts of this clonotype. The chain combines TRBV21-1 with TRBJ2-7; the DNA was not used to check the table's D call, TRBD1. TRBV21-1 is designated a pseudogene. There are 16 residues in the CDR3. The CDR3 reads CASSKVAGQNSYEQYF. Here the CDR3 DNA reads TGTGCCAGCAGCAAAGTCGCAGGACAGAACTCCTACGAGCAGTACTTC.

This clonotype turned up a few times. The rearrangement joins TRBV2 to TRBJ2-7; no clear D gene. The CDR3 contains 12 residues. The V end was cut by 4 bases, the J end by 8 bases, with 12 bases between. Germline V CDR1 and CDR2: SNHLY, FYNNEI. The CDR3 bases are TGTGCCAGCAGTGTTGACAACCCTAAGCAGTACTTC. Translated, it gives CASSVDNPKQYF.

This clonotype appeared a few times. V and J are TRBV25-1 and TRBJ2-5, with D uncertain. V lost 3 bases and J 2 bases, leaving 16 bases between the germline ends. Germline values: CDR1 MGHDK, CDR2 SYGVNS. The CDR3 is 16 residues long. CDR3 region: CASSEPRHTTQETQYF. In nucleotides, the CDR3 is TGTGCCAGCAGTGAGCCGAGGCACACCACACAAGAGACCCAGTACTTC.

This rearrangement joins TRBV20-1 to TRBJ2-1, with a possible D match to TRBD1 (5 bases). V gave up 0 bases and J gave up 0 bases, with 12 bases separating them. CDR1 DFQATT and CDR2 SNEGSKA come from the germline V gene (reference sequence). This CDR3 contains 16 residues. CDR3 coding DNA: TGCAGTGCTAGAGATGGGGCATTGAGCTCCTACAATGAGCAGTTCTTC. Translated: CSARDGALSSYNEQFF.

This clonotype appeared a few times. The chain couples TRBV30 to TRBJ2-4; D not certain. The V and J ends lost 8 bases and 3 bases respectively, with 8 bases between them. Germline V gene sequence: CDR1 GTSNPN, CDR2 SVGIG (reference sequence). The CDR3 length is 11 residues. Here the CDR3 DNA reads TGTGCCACATCATACAAAAACATTCAGTACTTC. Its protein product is CATSYKNIQYF.

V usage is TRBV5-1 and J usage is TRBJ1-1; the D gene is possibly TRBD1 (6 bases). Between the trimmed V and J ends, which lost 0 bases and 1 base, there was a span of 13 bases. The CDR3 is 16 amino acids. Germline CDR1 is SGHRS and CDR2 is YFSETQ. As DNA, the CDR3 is TGCGCCAGCAGCTTGGAAGGGGGGGTACAGAACACTGAAGCTTTCTTT. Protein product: CASSLEGGVQNTEAFF.

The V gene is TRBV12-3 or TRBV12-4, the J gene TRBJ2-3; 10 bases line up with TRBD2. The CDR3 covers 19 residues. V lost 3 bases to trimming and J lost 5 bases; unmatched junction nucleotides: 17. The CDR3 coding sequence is TGTGCCAGCAGTTTCATCCCCCTGGGGAGCGGGGGGGGCGAAGATACGCAGTATTTT. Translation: CASSFIPLGSGGGEDTQYF.

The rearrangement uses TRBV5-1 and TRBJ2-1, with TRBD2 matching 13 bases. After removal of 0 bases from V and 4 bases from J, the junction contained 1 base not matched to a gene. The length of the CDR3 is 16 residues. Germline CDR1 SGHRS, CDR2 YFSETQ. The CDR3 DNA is TGCGCCAGCAGCTTGGTGACTAGCGGGGGGTACAATGAGCAGTTCTTC. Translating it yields CASSLVTSGGYNEQFF.

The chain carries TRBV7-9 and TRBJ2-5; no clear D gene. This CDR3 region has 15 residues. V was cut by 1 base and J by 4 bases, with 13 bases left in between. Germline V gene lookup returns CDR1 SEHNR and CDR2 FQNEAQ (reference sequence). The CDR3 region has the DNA TGTGCCAGCAGCTTAGGTATCCGAAGAGGAGAGACCCAGTACTTC. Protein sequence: CASSLGIRRGETQYF.

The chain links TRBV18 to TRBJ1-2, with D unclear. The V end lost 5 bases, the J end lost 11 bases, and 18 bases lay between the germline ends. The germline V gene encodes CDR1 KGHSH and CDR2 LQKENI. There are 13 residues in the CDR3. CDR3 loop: CASSAAPERSYTF. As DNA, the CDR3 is TGTGCCAGCTCAGCGGCTCCCGAAAGGAGTTACACCTTC.